This TCR beta chain was sequenced during a study of cytomegalovirus exposure and HLA in healthy donors. Germline loops: CDR1 LNHDA, CDR2 SQIVND (reference sequence). Trimming pared 3 bases from V and 9 bases from J, leaving 18 bases between. The CDR3 contains 15 residues. Notes on this clone: Its antigen remains unidentified.

Primers for the PCR totalled 60 Vbeta and 13 Jbeta. Repertoires were generated with immunoSEQ multiplex PCR, while TCRdb's copy carries only in-frame clones and drops some. The table lists about 59,000 clones, with around 5% in the top ten. General study results and limits: Associated with HLA alleles at 0.05 false discovery rate in a later analysis were approximately 17,000 TCR beta sequences. Associated with cytomegalovirus, according to the listing, were around 160 TCR beta chains.

The genes are TRBV19 and TRBJ2-1, with D possibly being TRBD2 (6 bases). The sample consisted of PBMCs. This receptor was obtained from a man in his thirties or forties in good health and CMV-seropositive. Written as DNA, the CDR3 is TGTGCCAGTAGTATTCCGGGCGGAGGGTTAGGTGAGCAGTTCTTC. It specifies CASSIPGGGLGEQFF.